The 3 T cell receptor beta chains below come from one sample, sequenced in a study of cytomegalovirus exposure and HLA in healthy donors. Both 60 Vbeta primers and 13 Jbeta primers went into the PCR. The repertoire was sequenced with immunoSEQ multiplex PCR; TCRdb's copy has only in-frame clones and lacks some. The sample includes 200,000 to 250,000 clones, around 82% of them seen just once. Material: PBMCs. The receptor source for this set is a woman in her thirties in good health and CMV-seronegative.

The gene calls are TRBV4-1 and TRBJ2-7, with TRBD2 matching 13 bases. The length of the CDR3 is 18 residues. Germline loops: CDR1 MGHRA, CDR2 YSYEKL. V shed 0 bases and J 3 bases; nucleotides not matched to a gene: 8. The CDR3 region is CASSQDVGLAGMDYEQYF. The CDR3 DNA reads as TGCGCCAGCAGCCAAGACGTGGGACTAGCGGGAATGGACTACGAGCAGTACTTC.

The J gene is TRBJ2-7, the V gene TRBV4-1; the match to TRBD2 covers 11 bases. Trimming cost V 1 base and J 2 bases; bases outside gene matches: 10. Germline V gene sequence: CDR1 MGHRA, CDR2 YSYEKL. The CDR3 length is 18 residues. The CDR3 region is CASSQVHLAGGPPYEQYF. CDR3 nucleotides: TGCGCCAGCAGCCAAGTTCACCTAGCGGGGGGCCCTCCCTACGAGCAGTACTTC.

The chain combines TRBV30 with TRBJ1-1, with 8 nucleotides matching TRBD1. The CDR3 totals 17 residues. The V gene's germline CDR1 is GTSNPN and CDR2 SVGIG (reference sequence). V lost 2 bases to trimming and J lost 3 bases; unmatched junction nucleotides: 14. The CDR3 here is CAWSKGAGTGYYTEAFF. CDR3 DNA sequence: TGTGCCTGGAGTAAGGGTGCCGGGACAGGATATTACACTGAAGCTTTCTTT.